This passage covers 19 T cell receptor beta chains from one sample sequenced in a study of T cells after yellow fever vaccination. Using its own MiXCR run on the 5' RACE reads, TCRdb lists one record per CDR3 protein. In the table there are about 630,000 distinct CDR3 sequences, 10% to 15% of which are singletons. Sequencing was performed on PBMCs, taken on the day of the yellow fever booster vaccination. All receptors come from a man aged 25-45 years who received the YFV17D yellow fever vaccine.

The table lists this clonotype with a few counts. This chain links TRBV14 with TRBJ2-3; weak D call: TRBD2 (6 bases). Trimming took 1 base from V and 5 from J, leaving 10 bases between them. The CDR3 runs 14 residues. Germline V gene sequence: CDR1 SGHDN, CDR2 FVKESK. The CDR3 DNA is TGTGCCAGCAGCCAAGCGGGAGTGGGAGATACGCAGTATTTT. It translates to CASSQAGVGDTQYF.

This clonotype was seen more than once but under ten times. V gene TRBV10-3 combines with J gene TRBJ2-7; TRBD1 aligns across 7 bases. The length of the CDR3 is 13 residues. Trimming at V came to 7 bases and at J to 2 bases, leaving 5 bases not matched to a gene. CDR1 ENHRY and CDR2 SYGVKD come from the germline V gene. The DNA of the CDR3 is TGTGCCATCAAGGGGACAGCTACCTACGAGCAGTACTTC. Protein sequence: CAIKGTATYEQYF.

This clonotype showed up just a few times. The CDR3 protein is CASSLRGVNEKLFF. The DNA of the CDR3 is TGTGCCAGCAGCTTGCGCGGGGTGAATGAAAAACTGTTTTTT. The genes are TRBV5-4 and TRBJ1-4; D gene ambiguous. The germline CDR1 and CDR2 sequences are SGHNT and YYREEE (reference sequence). CDR3 length equals 14 residues. Trimming removed 1 base at V and 5 bases at J, with 9 bases between.

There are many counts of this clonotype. The CDR3 here is CSASVTGQGPDYGYTF. The DNA for the CDR3 is TGCAGTGCTAGTGTAACGGGACAGGGGCCGGACTATGGCTACACCTTC. The rearrangement joins TRBV20-1 to TRBJ1-2; 10 bases are a match to TRBD1. CDR3 size: 16 residues. V lost 3 bases, J lost 3 bases, and 10 bases stayed unmatched. Looked up from germline, CDR1 is DFQATT and CDR2 is SNEGSKA (reference sequence).

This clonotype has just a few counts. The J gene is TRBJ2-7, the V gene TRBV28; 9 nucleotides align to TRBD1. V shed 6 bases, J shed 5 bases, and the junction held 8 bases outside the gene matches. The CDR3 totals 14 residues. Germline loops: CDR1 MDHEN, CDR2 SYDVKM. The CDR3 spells CASREGTGFNEQYF. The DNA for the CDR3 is TGTGCCAGCAGGGAGGGGACAGGGTTTAACGAGCAGTACTTC.

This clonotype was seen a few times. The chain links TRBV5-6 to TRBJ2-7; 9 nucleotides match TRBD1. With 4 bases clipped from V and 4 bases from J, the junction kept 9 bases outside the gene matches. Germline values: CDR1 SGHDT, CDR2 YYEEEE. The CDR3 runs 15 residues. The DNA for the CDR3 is TGTGCCAGCAGCAGGGACGGGACAGGGAGTTACGAGCAGTACTTC. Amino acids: CASSRDGTGSYEQYF. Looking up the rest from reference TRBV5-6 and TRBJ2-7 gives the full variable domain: DAGVTQSPTHLIKTRGQQVTLRCSPKSGHDTVSWYQQALGQGPQFIFQYYEEEERQRGNFPDRFSGHQFPNYSSELNVNALLLGDSALYLCASSRDGTGSYEQYFGPGTRLTVT.

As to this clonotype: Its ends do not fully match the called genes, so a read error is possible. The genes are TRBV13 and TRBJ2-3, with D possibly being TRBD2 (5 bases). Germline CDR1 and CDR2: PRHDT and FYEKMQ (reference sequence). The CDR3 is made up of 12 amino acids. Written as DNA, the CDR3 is TGTGCCAGCAGCGCTAGCACAGATACGCAGTCTTTT. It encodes CASSASTDTQSF. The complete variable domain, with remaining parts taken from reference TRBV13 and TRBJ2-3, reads AAGVIQSPRHLIKEKRETATLKCYPIPRHDTVYWYQQGPGQDPQFLISFYEKMQSDKGSIPDRFSAQQFSDYHSELNMSSLELGDSALYFCASSASTDTQSFGPGTRLTVL.

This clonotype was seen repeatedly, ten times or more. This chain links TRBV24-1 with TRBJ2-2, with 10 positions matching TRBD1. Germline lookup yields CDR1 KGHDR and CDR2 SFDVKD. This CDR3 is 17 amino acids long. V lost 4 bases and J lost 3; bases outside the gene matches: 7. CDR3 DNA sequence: TGTGCCACCAGTGACCCTAGGACAGGGGGGGACACCGGGGAGCTGTTTTTT. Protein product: CATSDPRTGGDTGELFF.

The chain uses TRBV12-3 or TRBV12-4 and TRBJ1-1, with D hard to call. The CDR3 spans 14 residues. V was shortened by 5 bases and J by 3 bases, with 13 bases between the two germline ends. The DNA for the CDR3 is TGTGCCAGCAGTCCCGGGGTGGGCTACACTGAAGCTTTCTTT. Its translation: CASSPGVGYTEAFF.

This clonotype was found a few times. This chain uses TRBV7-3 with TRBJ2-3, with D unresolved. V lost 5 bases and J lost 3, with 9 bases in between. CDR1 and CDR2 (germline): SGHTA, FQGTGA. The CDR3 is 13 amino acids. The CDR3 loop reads CASSPMGTDTQYF. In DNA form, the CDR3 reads TGTGCCAGCAGCCCAATGGGGACAGATACGCAGTATTTT.

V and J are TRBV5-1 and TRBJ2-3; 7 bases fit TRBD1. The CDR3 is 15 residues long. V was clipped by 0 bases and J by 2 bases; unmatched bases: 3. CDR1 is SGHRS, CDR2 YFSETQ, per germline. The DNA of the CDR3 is TGCGCCAGCAGCTTGGACAGGGGTGACACAGATACGCAGTATTTT. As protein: CASSLDRGDTDTQYF.

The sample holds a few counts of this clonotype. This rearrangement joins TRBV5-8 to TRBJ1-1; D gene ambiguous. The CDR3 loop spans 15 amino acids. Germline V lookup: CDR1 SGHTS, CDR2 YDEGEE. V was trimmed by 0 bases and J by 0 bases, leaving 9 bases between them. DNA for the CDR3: TGTGCCAGCAGCTTGGATGTCATCTTGAACACTGAAGCTTTCTTT. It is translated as CASSLDVILNTEAFF.

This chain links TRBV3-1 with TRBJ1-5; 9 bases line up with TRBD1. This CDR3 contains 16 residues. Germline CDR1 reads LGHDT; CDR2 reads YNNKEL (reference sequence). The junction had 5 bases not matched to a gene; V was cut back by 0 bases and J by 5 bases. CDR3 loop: CASSQDGGQGYQPQHF. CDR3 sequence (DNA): TGTGCCAGCAGCCAAGATGGGGGACAGGGTTATCAGCCCCAGCATTTT.

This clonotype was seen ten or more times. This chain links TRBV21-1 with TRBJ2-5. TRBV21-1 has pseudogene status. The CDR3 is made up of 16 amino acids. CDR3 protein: CASSKGHGVGKETQYF. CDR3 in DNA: TGTGCCAGCAGCAAAGGGCATGGCGTCGGTAAAGAGACCCAGTACTTC.

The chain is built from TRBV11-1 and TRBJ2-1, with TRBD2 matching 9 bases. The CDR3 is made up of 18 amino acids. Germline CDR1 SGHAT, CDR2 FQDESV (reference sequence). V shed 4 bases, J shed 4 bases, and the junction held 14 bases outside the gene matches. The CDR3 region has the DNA TGTGCCAGCAGCTCCCCTTCGGGGGCGGGAGGGCCATACAATGAGCAGTTCTTC. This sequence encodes CASSSPSGAGGPYNEQFF.

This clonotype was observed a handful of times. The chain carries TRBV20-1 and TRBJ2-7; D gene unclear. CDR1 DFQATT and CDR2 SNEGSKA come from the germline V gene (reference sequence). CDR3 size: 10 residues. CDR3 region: CSPDPYEQYF. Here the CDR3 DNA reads TGCAGCCCCGACCCCTACGAGCAGTACTTC.

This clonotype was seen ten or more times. The DNA for the CDR3 is TGTGCCAGCAGTCCTACTAGCGGTCATACAGAGACCCAGTACTTC. Amino acid sequence: CASSPTSGHTETQYF. The V gene is TRBV7-2, the J gene TRBJ2-5; 8 bases agree with TRBD2. The CDR3 is made up of 15 amino acids. Unmatched junction bases numbered 10, after V lost 6 bases and J lost 4 bases. Looked up from germline, CDR1 is SGHTA and CDR2 is FQGNSA.

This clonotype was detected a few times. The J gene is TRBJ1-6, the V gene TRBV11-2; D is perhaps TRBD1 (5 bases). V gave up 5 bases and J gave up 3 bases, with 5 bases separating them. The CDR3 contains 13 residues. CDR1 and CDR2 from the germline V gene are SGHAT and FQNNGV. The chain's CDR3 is CASSQGYNSPLHF. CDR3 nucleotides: TGTGCCAGCAGCCAGGGCTATAATTCACCCCTCCACTTT.

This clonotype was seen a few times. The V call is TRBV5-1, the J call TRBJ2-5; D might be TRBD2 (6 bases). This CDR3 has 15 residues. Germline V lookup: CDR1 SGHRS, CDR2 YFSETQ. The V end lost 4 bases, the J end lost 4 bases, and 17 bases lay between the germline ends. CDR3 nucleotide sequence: TGCGCCAGCAGCCGAACAGTAGGGACTGGAGAGACCCAGTACTTC. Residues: CASSRTVGTGETQYF.